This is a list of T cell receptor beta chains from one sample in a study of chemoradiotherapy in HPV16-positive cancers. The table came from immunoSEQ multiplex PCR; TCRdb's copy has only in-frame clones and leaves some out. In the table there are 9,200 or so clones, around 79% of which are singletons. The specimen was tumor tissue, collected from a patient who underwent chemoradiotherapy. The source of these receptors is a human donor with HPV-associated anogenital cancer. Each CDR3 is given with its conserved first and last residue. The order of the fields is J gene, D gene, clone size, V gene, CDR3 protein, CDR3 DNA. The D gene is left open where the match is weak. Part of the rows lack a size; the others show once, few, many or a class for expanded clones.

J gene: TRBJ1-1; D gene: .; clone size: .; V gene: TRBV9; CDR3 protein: CASSVIGGTEAFF; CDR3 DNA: TGTGCCAGCAGCGTAATAGGGGGCACTGAAGCTTTCTTT
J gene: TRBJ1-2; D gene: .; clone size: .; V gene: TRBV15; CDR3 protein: CATSRSGSPYGYTF; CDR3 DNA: TGTGCCACCAGCAGGTCAGGCAGCCCCTATGGCTACACCTTC
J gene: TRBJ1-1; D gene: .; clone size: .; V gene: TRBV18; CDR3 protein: CASSPRTVNTEAFF; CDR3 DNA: TGTGCCAGCTCACCAAGGACGGTCAACACTGAAGCTTTCTTT
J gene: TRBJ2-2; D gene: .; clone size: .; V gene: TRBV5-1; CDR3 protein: CASSGGAGQGLNTGELFF; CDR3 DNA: TGCGCCAGCAGCGGCGGGGCAGGTCAGGGCCTGAACACCGGGGAGCTGTTTTTT
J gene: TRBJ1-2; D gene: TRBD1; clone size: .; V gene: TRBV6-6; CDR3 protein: CASSPDRGRANYGYTF; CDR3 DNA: TGTGCCAGCAGTCCGGACAGGGGGAGGGCTAACTATGGCTACACCTTC
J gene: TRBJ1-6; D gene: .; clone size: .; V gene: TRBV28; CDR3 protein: CASGKGNSYNSPLHF; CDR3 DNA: TGTGCCAGCGGCAAAGGCAATTCCTATAATTCACCCCTCCACTTT
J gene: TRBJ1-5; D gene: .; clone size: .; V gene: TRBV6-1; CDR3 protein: CASSMGGRQPQHF; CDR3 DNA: TGTGCCAGCAGTATGGGGGGCCGGCAGCCCCAGCATTTT
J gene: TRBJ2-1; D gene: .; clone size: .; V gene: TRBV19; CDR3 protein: CASTQDGEQYNEQFF; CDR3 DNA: TGTGCCAGTACCCAGGACGGAGAACAGTACAATGAGCAGTTCTTC
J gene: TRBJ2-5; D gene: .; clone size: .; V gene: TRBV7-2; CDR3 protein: CASSISGPLRETQYF; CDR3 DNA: TGTGCCAGCAGCATATCCGGGCCCCTGAGGGAGACCCAGTACTTC
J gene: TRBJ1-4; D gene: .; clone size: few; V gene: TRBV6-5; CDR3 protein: CASTRRGSNEKLFF; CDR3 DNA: TGTGCCAGCACCCGCCGGGGCTCAAATGAAAAACTGTTTTTT
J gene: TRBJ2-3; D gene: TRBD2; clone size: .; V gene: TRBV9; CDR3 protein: CASSGGLASTDTQYF; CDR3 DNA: TGTGCCAGCAGCGGGGGACTAGCGAGCACAGATACGCAGTATTTT
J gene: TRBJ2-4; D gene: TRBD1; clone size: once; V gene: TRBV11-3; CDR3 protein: CASSLGDRSKNIQYF; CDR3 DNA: TGTGCCAGCAGCCTCGGGGACAGGAGCAAAAACATTCAGTACTTC
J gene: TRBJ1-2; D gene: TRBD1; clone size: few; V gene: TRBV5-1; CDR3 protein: CASSAKGAEGYTF; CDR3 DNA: TGCGCCAGCAGTGCAAAGGGGGCCGAAGGCTACACCTTC
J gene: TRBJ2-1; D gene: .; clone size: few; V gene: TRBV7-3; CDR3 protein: CASSLVRGAFTGNEQFF; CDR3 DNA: TGTGCCAGCAGCTTAGTCAGGGGGGCGTTTACGGGCAATGAGCAGTTCTTC
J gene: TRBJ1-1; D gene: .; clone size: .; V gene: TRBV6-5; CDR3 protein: CASRYGGPNTEAFF; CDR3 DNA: TGTGCCAGCAGGTATGGGGGGCCGAACACTGAAGCTTTCTTT
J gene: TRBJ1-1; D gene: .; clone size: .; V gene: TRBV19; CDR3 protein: CASLGGLEAFF; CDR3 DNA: TGTGCCAGCCTAGGGGGGTTAGAAGCTTTCTTT
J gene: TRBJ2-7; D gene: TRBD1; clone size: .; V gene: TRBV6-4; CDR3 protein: CASSPSWTGRSYEQYF; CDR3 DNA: TGTGCCAGCAGTCCTAGCTGGACAGGGAGGTCCTACGAGCAGTACTTC
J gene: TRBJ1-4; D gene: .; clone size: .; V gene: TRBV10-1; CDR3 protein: CASSEFAENRWYEKLFF; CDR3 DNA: TGCGCCAGCAGTGAGTTTGCGGAAAACAGATGGTATGAAAAACTGTTTTTT
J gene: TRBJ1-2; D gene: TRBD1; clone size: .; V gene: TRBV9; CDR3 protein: CASSPGQGWGYTF; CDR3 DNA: TGTGCCAGCAGCCCGGGACAGGGTTGGGGCTACACCTTC
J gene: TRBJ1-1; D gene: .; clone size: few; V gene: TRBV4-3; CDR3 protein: CASSQDLGMNTEAFF; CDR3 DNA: TGCGCCAGCAGCCAAGATCTGGGGATGAACACTGAAGCTTTCTTT
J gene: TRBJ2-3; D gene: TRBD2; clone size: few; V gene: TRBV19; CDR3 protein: CASSVGTSGADTQYF; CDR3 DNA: TGTGCCAGTAGTGTCGGGACTAGCGGTGCAGATACGCAGTATTTT
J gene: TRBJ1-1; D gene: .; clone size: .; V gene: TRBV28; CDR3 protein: CASSFLSELTNTEAFF; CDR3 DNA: TGTGCCAGCAGTTTTCTTAGTGAGCTAACGAACACTGAAGCTTTCTTT
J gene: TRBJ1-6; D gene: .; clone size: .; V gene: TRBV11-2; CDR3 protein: CASSLDVNSPLHF; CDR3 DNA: TGTGCCAGCAGCTTAGACGTTAATTCACCCCTCCACTTT